What follows are 13 T cell receptor beta chains derived from one specimen sequenced in a study of blood T cell repertoires in COVID-19. The method was immunoSEQ multiplex PCR; TCRdb's version includes in-frame clones alone and lacks a portion of them. In the table there are around 140,000 clones, around 82% of which are singletons. Sequenced: peripheral blood. All receptors derive from a woman aged 55-75 years with acute or convalescent COVID-19.

This chain uses TRBV7-2 with TRBJ1-2, with D possibly TRBD1 on 6 matching bases. Germline assignment: CDR1 SGHTA and CDR2 FQGNSA. Trimming stripped 4 bases from V and 3 bases from J, with 21 bases between. The CDR3 consists of 17 residues. CDR3 residues: CASSSLNPGAEDYGYTF. CDR3 DNA sequence: TGTGCCAGCAGCTCGCTAAACCCAGGGGCAGAGGACTATGGCTACACCTTC.

The chain employs TRBV7-8 and TRBJ1-4; 9 positions match TRBD1. Losses at the gene ends were 4 bases for V and 6 bases for J; bases not matched to a gene: 9. CDR1 SGHVS and CDR2 FQNEAQ come from the germline V gene. This CDR3 region has 16 residues. The CDR3 DNA reads TGTGCCAGCAGCTCCTACTTAAGACAGGGGGATGAAAAACTGTTTTTT. Translating it yields CASSSYLRQGDEKLFF.

The V gene is TRBV28, the J gene TRBJ1-6, with D unclear. The CDR3 runs 18 residues. The V and J ends lost 4 bases and 6 bases respectively, with 22 bases between them. The V gene's germline CDR1 is MDHEN and CDR2 SYDVKM. CDR3 coding DNA: TGTGCCAGCAGTTCGCGGTTCAGTCGTATGGCTAGTAATTCACCCCTCCACTTT. Protein sequence: CASSSRFSRMASNSPLHF. The whole variable domain, remainder taken from reference TRBV28 and TRBJ1-6, is DVKVTQSSRYLVKRTGEKVFLECVQDMDHENMFWYRQDPGLGLRLIYFSYDVKMKEKGDIPEGYSVSREKKERFSLILESASTNQTSMYLCASSSRFSRMASNSPLHFGNGTRLTVT.

V is TRBV7-9 and J is TRBJ1-1; D gene unclear. Looked up from germline, CDR1 is SEHNR and CDR2 is FQNEAQ (reference sequence). This CDR3 comprises 13 residues. V lost 1 base, J lost 6 bases, and 9 bases lay in between. The CDR3, as DNA: TGTGCCAGCAGCTTAGGTGTGCAGTCTGAAGCTTTCTTT. It codes for CASSLGVQSEAFF. The full variable domain, completed using reference TRBV7-9 and TRBJ1-1, is DTGVSQNPRHKITKRGQNVTFRCDPISEHNRLYWYRQTLGQGPEFLTYFQNEAQLEKSRLLSDRFSAERPKGSFSTLEIQRTEQGDSAMYLCASSLGVQSEAFFGQGTRLTVV.

The chain has TRBV4-1 and TRBJ2-3, with no clear D. The CDR3 spans 15 residues. Per germline, CDR1 MGHRA and CDR2 YSYEKL. Trimming removed 1 base at V and 6 bases at J, with 14 bases between. The CDR3 DNA reads as TGCGCCAGCAGCCAAGCTTGGTCAGTTCCTGATACGCAGTATTTT. Translation: CASSQAWSVPDTQYF.

This clone has a handful of counts. The CDR3 spells CASSLLRGNYGYTF. The CDR3 bases are TGTGCCAGCAGTTTACTCAGGGGTAACTATGGCTACACCTTC. The genes are TRBV28 and TRBJ1-2; D perhaps matches TRBD1 (6 bases). CDR1 is MDHEN, CDR2 SYDVKM, per germline. Deletions cut 2 bases from V and 1 base from J, with 8 bases between. The CDR3 covers 14 residues.

This clone was counted between two and nine times. The rearrangement links TRBV24-1 to TRBJ2-3; D possibly corresponds to TRBD1 (5 bases). The V end was cut by 9 bases, the J end by 3 bases, with 12 bases between. Germline CDR1 and CDR2: KGHDR and SFDVKD. CDR3 length equals 13 residues. The CDR3, as DNA: TGTGCCACCCAGGGCGTTGGGACAGATACGCAGTATTTT. Amino acid sequence: CATQGVGTDTQYF.

This chain joins TRBV11-3 and TRBJ2-7, with 12 bases lining up with TRBD2. The V and J ends lost 3 bases and 7 bases, in that order; junction bases with no gene match: 10. The CDR3 is 16 residues long. Germline CDR1 reads SGHNT; CDR2 reads YENEEA. The CDR3 reads CASSFGLAGTMGEQYF. The CDR3 DNA reads as TGTGCCAGCAGCTTCGGACTAGCGGGGACCATGGGGGAGCAGTACTTC.

The chain employs TRBV19 and TRBJ1-2; maybe TRBD1 (6 bases). The ends were cut back, 4 bases at V and 6 bases at J, with 9 bases in the middle. This CDR3 contains 12 residues. CDR1 LNHDA and CDR2 SQIVND come from the germline V gene (reference sequence). The CDR3 DNA follows: TGTGCCAGTAGTACGACAGGCCATGGCTACACCTTC. It yields the protein CASSTTGHGYTF.

This chain uses TRBV5-4 with TRBJ2-5; TRBD1 is a possible D gene (5 bases). The CDR3 contains 14 residues. Trimming cost V 2 bases and J 0 bases, with 8 bases left between them. Per germline, CDR1 SGHNT and CDR2 YYREEE (reference sequence). This CDR3 is CASSFGRDQETQYF. The CDR3 region has the DNA TGTGCCAGCAGCTTCGGCAGGGACCAAGAGACCCAGTACTTC.

CDR3 sequence: CASTIHPNYGYTF. DNA for the CDR3: TGTGCCAGTACGATACACCCTAACTATGGCTACACCTTC. V gene TRBV19 combines with J gene TRBJ1-2; D gene uncertain. The V end lost 7 bases, the J end lost 0 bases, and 9 bases lay between the germline ends. The CDR3 has 13 residues. Germline assignment: CDR1 LNHDA and CDR2 SQIVND (reference sequence).

The rearrangement joins TRBV30 to TRBJ1-2; D is undetermined. The CDR3 has 12 amino acids. V was clipped by 0 bases and J by 7 bases, with 9 bases between them. The germline CDR1 and CDR2 sequences are GTSNPN and SVGIG (reference sequence). In DNA, the CDR3 is TGTGCCTGGAGTGTAGGCGGTCCTGGCTACACCTTC. It yields the protein CAWSVGGPGYTF.

This clone has a handful of counts. The chain combines TRBV7-6 with TRBJ1-1, with 8 bases matching TRBD1. Germline CDR1 SGHVS, CDR2 FNYEAQ. Trimming at V came to 5 bases and at J to 6 bases, leaving 11 bases not matched to a gene. The CDR3 has 15 amino acids. The CDR3 DNA sequence: TGTGCCAGCAGCCTAAGACAGGGGACGGGTGCTGAAGCTTTCTTT. Its protein product is CASSLRQGTGAEAFF.